These T cell receptor beta chains were read from a single sample in a study of T-cell memory formation after mild COVID-19. TCRdb re-called the 5' RACE reads with MiXCR, one entry per CDR3 protein. The data show around 100,000 distinct CDR3 sequences, about 20% seen once. The specimen sequenced was PBMCs or a T cell subset sorted from them (not recorded which). Receptors were obtained from a man younger than 30 who had mild COVID-19 (a few samples of this study predate the infection). Cell type and time point are not known. Each CDR3 is given with its conserved first and last residue. Each record gives: CDR3 protein, CDR3 DNA, V gene, J gene, D gene, clone size. D genes are given only for firm matches. The size entry is marked missing in some rows and otherwise reads once, few, many or a size class.

CASSIRDPGLDSPLHF	TGTGCCAGCAGCATACGGGACCCGGGATTGGATTCACCCCTCCACTTT	TRBV7-9	TRBJ1-6	-	-
CASSRPGTPVHF	TGTGCCAGCAGCCGACCCGGGACTCCCGTGCACTTC	TRBV11-1	TRBJ2-5	-	few
CASSEISGELFF	TGTGCCAGCAGCGAAATTAGTGGGGAGCTGTTTTTT	TRBV7-3	TRBJ2-2	-	few
CASSLRGVEDTQYF	TGTGCCAGCTCCTTACGGGGGGTCGAAGATACGCAGTATTTT	TRBV11-2	TRBJ2-3	TRBD2	few
CSVETGDWDGYTF	TGCAGCGTTGAGACAGGGGATTGGGATGGCTACACCTTC	TRBV29-1	TRBJ1-2	TRBD1	-
CASSEWGSGELFF	TGTGCCAGCAGTGAATGGGGGTCCGGGGAGCTGTTTTTT	TRBV6-1	TRBJ2-2	-	few
CASSRTGLAGETQYF	TGTGCCAGCAGCCGGACGGGACTAGCGGGGGAGACCCAGTACTTC	TRBV12-3/TRBV12-4	TRBJ2-5	TRBD2	few
CASSPALIDTQYF	TGTGCCAGCAGCCCCGCCCTTATAGATACGCAGTATTTT	TRBV7-9	TRBJ2-3	-	-
CASSLALTPPGELFF	TGTGCCAGCAGTTTAGCCCTGACACCTCCCGGGGAGCTGTTTTTT	TRBV27	TRBJ2-2	-	few
CASSEARVTGELFF	TGTGCCAGCAGTGAAGCCAGGGTCACCGGGGAGCTGTTTTTT	TRBV6-1	TRBJ2-2	-	-
CASSSLGRSSYNEQFF	TGTGCCAGCAGCTCCCTTGGCCGGAGCTCCTACAATGAGCAGTTCTTC	TRBV7-2	TRBJ2-1	-	few
CATSDWIESDTQYF	TGTGCCACCAGTGATTGGATAGAGTCAGATACGCAGTATTTT	TRBV24-1	TRBJ2-3	-	few
CASSKRGSAGFPDTQYF	TGTGCCAGCAGCAAAAGGGGCTCGGCGGGGTTTCCAGATACGCAGTATTTT	TRBV21-1	TRBJ2-3	-	-
CASSQEVLAGGPNTGELFF	TGTGCCAGCAGCCAAGAGGTGTTAGCGGGGGGCCCGAACACCGGGGAGCTGTTTTTT	TRBV3-1	TRBJ2-2	TRBD2	-
CASRGTGAYEQYF	TGCGCCAGCAGAGGGACAGGGGCCTACGAGCAGTACTTC	TRBV5-1	TRBJ2-7	TRBD1	many
CAISESDRLTDTQYF	TGTGCCATCAGTGAGTCCGACAGGCTCACAGATACGCAGTATTTT	TRBV10-3	TRBJ2-3	-	once